Shown below are 21 T cell receptor beta chains from a single sample sequenced in a study of T cell responses to AZD1222 COVID-19 vaccine (dated by TCRdb to the early 2020s). The sample's time point, from its label and the paper: baseline before first vaccination. The library came from the immunoSEQ multiplex PCR assay. TCRdb took this table from immuneACCESS and kept in-frame rearrangements with V and J called. Such tables lack part of the clones; where checked against another copy, unresolved V genes explain under half of the gap, and the rest is unexplained. This sample is represented by about 130,000 clones; about 93% of them were singletons. The leading ten clones occupy roughly 0.87% of the sample. This specimen consisted of peripheral blood, obtained on day 0 of AZD1222 vaccination. The source is an adult in good health.

Turning to this clone: Other DNA sequences of this sample code for an identical CDR3. This chain links TRBV6-5 with TRBJ1-2, with no clear D. CDR3 length: 11 amino acids. Germline values: CDR1 MNHEY, CDR2 SVGAGI. V was shortened by 8 bases and J by 4 bases, with 8 bases between the two germline ends. The CDR3 DNA is TGTGCCAGCTCGAGGAGCTATGGCTACACCTTC. Translating it yields CASSRSYGYTF.

The chain is built from TRBV10-2 and TRBJ2-5, with D uncertain. Germline V gene lookup returns CDR1 WSHSY and CDR2 SAAADI. CDR3 length equals 16 residues. Trimming took 1 base from V and 3 from J, leaving 15 bases between them. The CDR3: CASSEYYGSQEETQYF. The CDR3 DNA reads TGCGCCAGCAGTGAGTATTACGGCAGTCAGGAAGAGACCCAGTACTTC.

The chain employs TRBV7-3 and TRBJ1-1, with a tentative D call TRBD1 (6 bases). V lost 5 bases to trimming and J lost 1 base, with 8 bases between them. CDR1 is SGHTA, CDR2 FQGTGA, per germline. The CDR3 extends over 13 amino acids. This chain's CDR3 is CASSRQENTEAFF. As DNA, the CDR3 is TGTGCCAGCAGCCGACAGGAGAACACTGAAGCTTTCTTT.

The rearrangement uses TRBV29-1 and TRBJ1-2, with D unclear. CDR1 is SQVTM, CDR2 ANQGSEA, per germline. Trimming left V 3 bases short and J 4 bases short, with 9 bases between. The CDR3 is 12 amino acids. The CDR3 protein is CSVEGLTYGYTF. CDR3 nucleotide sequence: TGCAGCGTTGAGGGCCTGACCTATGGCTACACCTTC.

The V call is TRBV27, the J call TRBJ2-5; 11 nucleotides align to TRBD1. J gave up 4 bases and V 8 bases, and 6 bases lay outside the gene matches. Per germline, CDR1 MNHEY and CDR2 SMNVEV (reference sequence). The CDR3 is 14 amino acids. In DNA, the CDR3 is TGTGCCAGCGCCCGGACAGGGGGCACAGAGACCCAGTACTTC. Its protein product is CASARTGGTETQYF.

This chain uses TRBV19 with TRBJ1-1, with 9 bases identical to TRBD1. With V trimmed by 5 bases and J by 1 base, 5 bases remained unmatched. The CDR3 covers 15 residues. CDR1 LNHDA and CDR2 SQIVND come from the germline V gene (reference sequence). The CDR3 nucleotides are TGTGCCAGTAGTTCACAGGGGGCCCCGAACACTGAAGCTTTCTTT. Amino acid sequence: CASSSQGAPNTEAFF.

V is TRBV7-2 and J is TRBJ1-2; 8 positions agree with TRBD1. There are 14 residues in the CDR3. CDR1 and CDR2 from the germline V gene are SGHTA and FQGNSA. V lost 6 bases, J lost 7 bases, and 10 bases stayed unmatched. In nucleotides, the CDR3 is TGTGCCAGCAGTACTCTCCAGGGGGCGGGTGGCTACACCTTC. Amino acids: CASSTLQGAGGYTF.

V is TRBV18 and J is TRBJ1-2, with a tentative D call TRBD1 (6 bases). The CDR3 is 13 residues long. Germline V lookup: CDR1 KGHSH, CDR2 LQKENI. V lost 3 bases, J lost 8 bases, and 13 bases lay in between. CDR3 sequence (DNA): TGTGCCAGCTCACCTTCGGGGGCGCGGGGCTACACCTTC. This gives the protein CASSPSGARGYTF.

The V and J genes are TRBV6-5 and TRBJ1-2, with TRBD1 matching 9 bases. The ends lost 6 bases at V and 2 bases at J; junction bases unmatched: 1. The CDR3 has 13 amino acids. Germline V CDR1 and CDR2: MNHEY, SVGAGI. The CDR3 region is CASSTGGNYGYTF. CDR3 sequence (DNA): TGTGCCAGCAGCACAGGGGGCAACTATGGCTACACCTTC.

This chain joins TRBV7-9 and TRBJ2-3; D may be TRBD1 or TRBD2 (5 bases each). CDR3 length: 14 residues. The V end lost 5 bases, the J end lost 8 bases, and 17 bases lay between the germline ends. Germline V CDR1 and CDR2: SEHNR, FQNEAQ (reference sequence). CDR3: CASSRPTELVTQYF. DNA of the CDR3: TGTGCCAGCAGCCGTCCGACAGAACTAGTTACGCAGTATTTT.

V and J are TRBV19 and TRBJ1-3; D gene uncertain. Germline values: CDR1 LNHDA, CDR2 SQIVND (reference sequence). V was trimmed by 4 bases and J by 7 bases, leaving 26 bases between them. The CDR3 contains 18 residues. CDR3 region: CASSNRGDPLFPQNTIYF. Here the CDR3 DNA reads TGTGCCAGTAGTAACCGGGGAGACCCTCTCTTTCCGCAGAACACCATATATTTT.

The chain combines TRBV6-5 with TRBJ1-2; D call uncertain. Trimming removed 5 bases from V and 4 bases from J, with 14 bases in between. Looked up from germline, CDR1 is MNHEY and CDR2 is SVGAGI. This CDR3 region has 14 residues. This CDR3 reads CASSLGLGAYGYTF. DNA for the CDR3: TGTGCCAGCAGTCTAGGGCTGGGTGCCTATGGCTACACCTTC.

The chain couples TRBV27 to TRBJ2-2; D is unresolved. With 5 bases removed from V and 0 bases from J, the gap between germline ends came to 4 bases. This CDR3 spans 13 amino acids. The germline gives CDR1 MNHEY, CDR2 SMNVEV (reference sequence). CDR3 residues: CASSPPNTGELFF. The CDR3 nucleotides are TGTGCCAGCAGTCCTCCGAACACCGGGGAGCTGTTTTTT.

The V gene is TRBV28, the J gene TRBJ1-2, with a tentative D call TRBD1 (5 bases). CDR3 length equals 16 residues. Germline V gene lookup returns CDR1 MDHEN and CDR2 SYDVKM. V was cut by 10 bases and J by 4 bases, with 25 bases left in between. The CDR3, as DNA: TGTGCCACCCAAGGGACGGAAGATCTTTTTCTCTATGGCTACACCTTC. As protein: CATQGTEDLFLYGYTF.

V and J are TRBV12-2 and TRBJ2-7; TRBD1 is the table's D call and was not checked against the DNA. TRBV12-2 counts as a pseudogene. This CDR3 comprises 15 residues. The CDR3 nucleotides are TGTGCAAGTCGCTTAAGGGACAGGGGACCCTACGAGCAGTACTTC. It specifies CASRLRDRGPYEQYF.

The rearrangement joins TRBV5-6 to TRBJ2-2; 7 bases line up with TRBD1. Trimming took 4 bases from V and 3 from J; bases not matched to a gene: 9. In germline, CDR1 is SGHDT, CDR2 YYEEEE. This CDR3 is built from 16 residues. CDR3 nucleotides: TGTGCCAGCAGCCTGGAACAGGGGTCTTACACCGGGGAGCTGTTTTTT. It encodes CASSLEQGSYTGELFF. Complete variable domain (other parts from reference TRBV5-6 and TRBJ2-2): DAGVTQSPTHLIKTRGQQVTLRCSPKSGHDTVSWYQQALGQGPQFIFQYYEEEERQRGNFPDRFSGHQFPNYSSELNVNALLLGDSALYLCASSLEQGSYTGELFFGEGSRLTVL.

This clone is a singleton in its sample. This chain joins TRBV7-9 and TRBJ1-4; D is perhaps TRBD1 (6 bases). V lost 4 bases and J lost 7, with 13 bases in between. From germline, CDR1 is SEHNR and CDR2 FQNEAQ (reference sequence). CDR3 length: 14 amino acids. CDR3 DNA sequence: TGTGCCAGCAGCTGGACAGTTACTGGTGAAAAACTGTTTTTT. Translated: CASSWTVTGEKLFF.

The J gene is TRBJ1-3, the V gene TRBV11-2; unclear D gene. Looked up from germline, CDR1 is SGHAT and CDR2 is FQNNGV. The CDR3 length is 16 residues. With 0 bases removed from V and 0 bases from J, the gap between germline ends came to 9 bases. CDR3 protein: CASSLETPFSGNTIYF. DNA of the CDR3: TGTGCCAGCAGCTTAGAAACACCATTCTCTGGAAACACCATATATTTT.

The V gene is TRBV6-5, the J gene TRBJ1-1; unclear D gene. This CDR3 region has 14 residues. V lost 5 bases and J lost 1, with 11 bases in between. The germline gives CDR1 MNHEY, CDR2 SVGAGI. CDR3 loop: CASSPRTGNTEAFF. For the CDR3, the DNA is TGTGCCAGCAGTCCACGGACGGGGAACACTGAAGCTTTCTTT.

The sample holds one count of this clone. This chain joins TRBV3-1 (or the pseudogene TRBV3-2) and TRBJ2-7; D might be TRBD2 (7 bases). Per the germline V gene, CDR1 is LGHDT and CDR2 is YNNKEL (reference sequence). V was trimmed by 2 bases and J by 6 bases, leaving 11 bases between them. CDR3 length: 13 amino acids. The CDR3 DNA reads as TGTGCCAGCAGCCAAAACAGGGAGGGCGAGCAGTACTTC. It codes for CASSQNREGEQYF.

The rearrangement joins TRBV5-4 to TRBJ1-1, with a weak D call TRBD1 (6 bases). Germline V CDR1 and CDR2: SGHNT, YYREEE (reference sequence). The CDR3 extends over 13 amino acids. V was pared by 2 bases and J by 5 bases, with 10 bases between. The CDR3 region has the DNA TGTGCCAGCAGCTTATACAGGGAGACTGAAGCTTTCTTT. It is translated as CASSLYRETEAFF. Filled out from reference TRBV5-4 and TRBJ1-1, the complete variable domain reads ETGVTQSPTHLIKTRGQQVTLRCSSQSGHNTVSWYQQALGQGPQFIFQYYREEENGRGNFPPRFSGLQFPNYSSELNVNALELDDSALYLCASSLYRETEAFFGQGTRLTVV.